This T cell receptor (beta chain) was found in a study of T cell responses to AZD1222 COVID-19 vaccine. Assay: immunoSEQ multiplex PCR; the TCRdb copy retains only in-frame clones and omits some. The repertoire holds some 100,000 clones, with 85% to 90% as singletons. Trimming took 1 base from V and 1 from J, leaving 7 bases between them. The CDR3 sequence is 14 residues long. Germline loops: CDR1 SGHTA, CDR2 FQGNSA. This receptor was taken from an adult who received the AZD1222 COVID-19 vaccine. This sample comprised peripheral blood, obtained 28 days after the second AZD1222 dose. The chain employs TRBV7-2 and TRBJ2-5; D remains unclear. In DNA, the CDR3 is TGTGCCAGCAGCTTAGAATTGGTCCAAGAGACCCAGTACTTC. Its translation is CASSLELVQETQYF. The entire variable domain, with the rest obtained from reference TRBV7-2 and TRBJ2-5, is as follows: GAGVSQSPSNKVTEKGKDVELRCDPISGHTALYWYRQSLGQGLEFLIYFQGNSAPDKSGLPSDRFSAERTGGSVSTLTIQRTQQEDSAVYLCASSLELVQETQYFGPGTRLLVL.